This T cell receptor beta chain is from a study of T-cell memory formation after mild COVID-19. Study summary: TCR clusters were largely donor specific.

The CDR3 extends over 16 amino acids. CDR1 and CDR2 (germline): DFQATT, SNEGSKA (reference sequence). V dropped 2 bases and J dropped 6; count of bases not matched to a gene: 12. Employing constant-segment primers, 5'RACE generated TCR alpha and TCR beta cDNA libraries bearing sample barcodes and UMIs. TCRdb re-derived calls from the 5' RACE reads in MiXCR, one entry per CDR3 protein. The sample carries 40,000 to 45,000 distinct CDR3 sequences, nearly 9.5% recorded once. Points from the study as a whole: There was no confirmation that second-wave clones peaking on day 37 were SARS-CoV-2 specific.

Concerning this clonotype itself: Its target is unknown.

Sequencing input: PBMCs or a T cell subset sorted from them (not recorded which). The chain employs TRBV20-1 and TRBJ2-2; 7 nucleotides agree with TRBD2. The sequence derives from an adult woman who had mild COVID-19 (a few samples of this study predate the infection). Cell type and time point are not known. Here the CDR3 reads CSARPLREGLPGELFF. CDR3 DNA: TGCAGTGCTAGACCTCTGAGGGAGGGCCTCCCCGGGGAGCTGTTTTTT.